These 12 T cell receptor beta chains were sequenced from one sample in a study of Graves' ophthalmopathy and Graves' hyperthyroidism. TCR beta CDR3 regions were amplified from RNA transcripts. The authors performed first-round RT-PCR with HTBI primers and then a second-round multiplex PCR. A single record per CDR3 protein comes from TCRdb applying MiXCR to the multiplex PCR reads. This sample yields over a million distinct CDR3 sequences, of which approximately 35% are seen a single time; 11% belongs to the top ten. Sequenced sample: peripheral blood or thyroid tissue (not recorded which). These receptors all come from an adult man with Graves' hyperthyroidism.

This clonotype was detected once. With a much larger clone just one base away, this may be a read error. The V gene is TRBV20-1, the J gene TRBJ1-2; TRBD1 agrees at 8 bases. CDR1 and CDR2 (germline): DFQATT, SNEGSKA (reference sequence). The ends lost 0 bases at V and 0 bases at J; junction bases unmatched: 0. This CDR3 contains 14 residues. The CDR3 region is CSAREDRANYGYTF. CDR3 nucleotides: TGCAGTGCTAGAGAGGACAGGGCTAACTATGGCTACACCTTC.

This clonotype was counted many times. The chain uses TRBV7-9 and TRBJ1-1; no definite D call. This CDR3 is 14 amino acids long. The V end was cut by 8 bases, the J end by 4 bases, with 17 bases between. In germline, CDR1 is SEHNR, CDR2 FQNEAQ (reference sequence). The CDR3 nucleotides are TGTGCCAGCTCAAAGGATGGGCCGATCACTGAAGCTTTCTTT. Its translation: CASSKDGPITEAFF.

This clonotype was detected a few times. The CDR3 region is CASSPWGSGDFQETQYF. For the CDR3, the DNA is TGTGCCAGCAGCCCCTGGGGTAGCGGGGATTTCCAAGAGACCCAGTACTTC. V gene TRBV5-5 combines with J gene TRBJ2-5; 8 bases align to TRBD2. This CDR3 has 17 amino acids. Germline CDR1 and CDR2: SGHKS and YYEKEE (reference sequence). Losses at the gene ends were 4 bases for V and 1 base for J; bases not matched to a gene: 12.

Many counts were recorded for this clonotype. The chain combines TRBV7-9 with TRBJ2-7, with 7 nucleotides matching TRBD1. CDR3 length: 14 residues. V was pared by 6 bases and J by 2 bases, with 7 bases of the junction left unmatched. CDR1 is SEHNR, CDR2 FQNEAQ, per germline (reference sequence). DNA of the CDR3: TGTGCCAGCAGTCCGACAGGGTTTACCTACGAGCAGTACTTC. The encoded protein is CASSPTGFTYEQYF.

CDR3 sequence (DNA): TGTGCCAGCAGCTCAGGACTAGCGGGAACGGTAGAGGAGACCCAGTACTTC. Translated: CASSSGLAGTVEETQYF. The chain joins TRBV7-9 to TRBJ2-5; 12 bases are a match to TRBD2. V shed 4 bases and J 5 bases; nucleotides not matched to a gene: 11. The CDR3 totals 17 residues. Per germline, CDR1 SEHNR and CDR2 FQNEAQ (reference sequence).

This clonotype was seen only a few times. The chain combines TRBV4-2 with TRBJ1-6, with a tentative D call TRBD1 (6 bases). Germline V gene sequence: CDR1 LGHNA, CDR2 YNFKEQ. V was clipped by 0 bases and J by 5 bases, with 8 bases between them. This CDR3 is built from 15 residues. The CDR3, as DNA: TGTGCCAGCAGCCAAGAGCAGGGGAATAATTCACCCCTCCACTTT. This codes for CASSQEQGNNSPLHF.

This chain connects TRBV6-6 to TRBJ1-6; 7 nucleotides align to TRBD1. Trimming cost V 5 bases and J 9 bases; bases outside gene matches: 7. CDR3 length: 14 amino acids. The germline V gene has CDR1 MNHNY and CDR2 SVGAGI (reference sequence). CDR3 nucleotides: TGTGCCAGCAGTCGGCCGGGACAGAGTTCACCCCTCCACTTT. Translated, it gives CASSRPGQSSPLHF.

The chain carries TRBV20-1 and TRBJ1-1; weak D call: TRBD1 (5 bases). CDR1 DFQATT and CDR2 SNEGSKA come from the germline V gene (reference sequence). Trimming shortened V by 1 base and J by 3 bases, and 9 bases separated the two germline ends. The CDR3 totals 13 residues. For the CDR3, the DNA is TGCAGTGCTAGAGGGGGCAGGGACACTGAAGCTTTCTTT. Amino acid sequence: CSARGGRDTEAFF.

V usage is TRBV5-1 and J usage is TRBJ1-6, with D perhaps TRBD1 (5 bases). This CDR3 spans 16 amino acids. Germline CDR1 SGHRS, CDR2 YFSETQ. V lost 4 bases to trimming and J lost 7 bases, with 18 bases between them. The CDR3 region has the DNA TGCGCCAGCAGCAAGGGGACGGGACGGGGGAATTCACCCCTCCACTTT. This encodes CASSKGTGRGNSPLHF.

V and J are TRBV7-9 and TRBJ2-3; D ambiguous. Germline loops: CDR1 SEHNR, CDR2 FQNEAQ (reference sequence). The V end lost 1 base, the J end lost 5 bases, and 13 bases lay between the germline ends. CDR3 length: 15 residues. Written as DNA, the CDR3 is TGTGCCAGCAGCTTAGGAGTCAAGGCCGTAGATACGCAGTATTTT. This sequence encodes CASSLGVKAVDTQYF.

This sequence joins TRBV29-1 and TRBJ2-7, with 10 bases that match TRBD1. The CDR3 extends over 13 amino acids. V shed 7 bases and J 3 bases; nucleotides not matched to a gene: 6. From germline, CDR1 is SQVTM and CDR2 ANQGSEA. The CDR3 reads CSGRQGADYEQYF. The DNA for the CDR3 is TGCAGCGGTCGACAGGGGGCAGACTACGAGCAGTACTTC.

This clonotype was found many times. This sequence joins TRBV5-1 and TRBJ1-2; 10 bases line up with TRBD1. The CDR3 consists of 16 residues. V was clipped by 3 bases and J by 6 bases; unmatched bases: 11. Per the germline V gene, CDR1 is SGHRS and CDR2 is YFSETQ. The CDR3 sequence: CASSSDRGRSLNGYTF. The DNA of the CDR3 is TGCGCCAGCAGCTCGGACAGGGGGAGATCGTTGAATGGCTACACCTTC.